This record looks at one T cell receptor beta chain sequence and its context. Its antigen is unknown. These data are taken from a study of T cell responses to AZD1222 COVID-19 vaccine. The data were produced by immunoSEQ multiplex PCR, yet TCRdb's version contains in-frame clones alone and is incomplete. The profile shows roughly 180,000 clones, approximately 92% of them singletons. Broader study findings: Females made up more of the donors, who were largely white British, and clonal diversity may have come out too low.

Germline-derived CDR1 and CDR2 are ENHRY and SYGVKD. Germline trimming cut 4 bases from V and 9 bases from J; bases unmatched to any gene: 11. The CDR3 covers 15 residues. The clonotype was recovered from an adult in good health. The J gene is TRBJ1-5, the V gene TRBV10-3, with 8 bases aligning to TRBD1. The sample in question was peripheral blood, obtained on day 0 of AZD1222 vaccination. The CDR3 reads CAISGQDRGLAPQHF. The CDR3 DNA sequence: TGTGCCATCAGTGGGCAAGACAGGGGCCTCGCGCCCCAGCATTTT.